The T cell receptor beta chain under discussion was sequenced for a study of cytomegalovirus exposure and HLA in healthy donors. Whole-study findings and limits: In a later analysis, specific HLA alleles were associated with over 15,000 TCR beta sequences at a 0.05 false discovery rate. Versus the approximately 720-donor mean, an Asian-associated ancestry cluster reportedly showed fewer N-insertions in a later analysis.

Among the donors, all were healthy bone marrow donors. This PCR relied on a set of 60 Vbeta primers and 13 Jbeta primers. Repertoires were generated with immunoSEQ multiplex PCR, while TCRdb's copy carries only in-frame clones and drops some. The sample shows about 150,000 clones, about 75% of them seen only once. Losses at the gene ends were 8 bases for V and 7 bases for J; bases not matched to a gene: 10. In germline, CDR1 is MRHNA, CDR2 SNTAGT. The CDR3 runs to 16 residues. As to this clone: What it binds is unknown.

This rearrangement joins TRBV6-4 to TRBJ2-1; 14 nucleotides match TRBD2. This TCR was sampled from a young man in good health and CMV-seronegative. The sequenced sample was PBMCs. The CDR3 sequence: CASSEGTSGRNNEQFF. The CDR3 DNA reads TGTGCCAGCTCCGAAGGGACTAGCGGGAGAAATAATGAGCAGTTCTTC.